This TCR beta chain was observed in a study of blood T cell repertoires in COVID-19. Study-wide background: Samples representing acute and convalescent COVID-19 were sourced from the United States, Italy and Spain. Sample material is recorded as cDNA or gDNA derived from T cells, B-cell-depleted T cells, or PBMCs.

Original handling: Amplification of reference gene primers provided the estimated nucleated cell counts. Sequenced by immunoSEQ multiplex PCR; TCRdb stores in-frame clones only, minus some. V, J and clone size derive from that table, while D and trimming were established from the DNA sequence. The table shows over 250,000 clones, with about 87% occurring only once. The CDR3 extends over 17 amino acids. This clone was picked up a small number of times. This clonotype was obtained from a woman aged 40 to 55 who had recovered from COVID-19. The chain has TRBV21-1 and TRBJ1-3; TRBD1 was called by the table and not checked on the DNA. TRBV21-1 is given as a pseudogene. The sequenced sample consisted of peripheral blood. The CDR3 DNA reads as TGTGCCAGCAGCAAAGGTGACAGGGTTATTTCTGGAAACACCATATATTTT. Its translation: CASSKGDRVISGNTIYF.